A single sample gave rise to the 29 T cell receptor beta chains below, sequenced in a study of blood T cell repertoires in COVID-19 (dated by TCRdb to the early 2020s). The library was produced with the immunoSEQ multiplex PCR assay. TCRdb obtained this table from immuneACCESS and retained in-frame rearrangements with V and J assigned. These tables miss some clones; where compared with another copy, unresolved V genes account for less than half of the shortfall, and the remainder is unexplained. This sample lists 300,000 to 400,000 clones; about 87% were detected once. The ten largest clonotypes hold roughly 9.9% of the sample. The sequenced sample was peripheral blood. These receptors all come from a man younger than 45 with COVID-19, enrolled during active disease.

The chain is built from TRBV7-2 and TRBJ1-2, with 7 bases that match TRBD1. V shed 0 bases and J 7 bases; nucleotides not matched to a gene: 2. The CDR3 contains 13 residues. In germline, CDR1 is SGHTA, CDR2 FQGNSA. The CDR3 nucleotides read TGTGCCAGCAGCTTAGCGGACAGGCGTGGCTACACCTTC. It yields the protein CASSLADRRGYTF.

The chain joins TRBV6-2 or TRBV6-3 to TRBJ2-7; TRBD1 matches at 8 bases. This CDR3 contains 18 residues. Germline V gene data show CDR1 as MNHEY and CDR2 as SVGEGT. J lost 3 bases, V lost 1 base, and 14 bases had no gene match. The CDR3 here is CASSYLVPDRGIHYEQYF. In DNA form, the CDR3 reads TGTGCCAGCAGTTACTTAGTGCCCGACAGGGGTATACACTACGAGCAGTACTTC.

This clone was detected once. The J gene is TRBJ2-2, the V gene TRBV6-5; the D gene is possibly TRBD1 (5 bases). The CDR3 runs to 14 residues. The V and J ends lost 6 bases and 1 base respectively, with 9 bases between them. Germline V gives CDR1 MNHEY, CDR2 SVGAGI. The CDR3 coding sequence is TGTGCCAGCAGGCGGACACTGAACACCGGGGAGCTGTTTTTT. The encoded protein is CASRRTLNTGELFF.

The chain links TRBV19 to TRBJ1-5, with 9 bases matching TRBD1. J lost 6 bases, V lost 5 bases, and 17 bases had no gene match. Germline CDR1 and CDR2: LNHDA and SQIVND (reference sequence). The CDR3 has 18 residues. The CDR3 reads CASSLVGQGILAAQPQHF. CDR3 DNA: TGTGCCAGTAGTTTAGTGGGACAGGGAATTTTGGCGGCTCAGCCCCAGCATTTT. The full variable domain, in which reference TRBV19 and TRBJ1-5 provide the parts outside the CDR3, is DGGITQSPKYLFRKEGQNVTLSCEQNLNHDAMYWYRQDPGQGLRLIYYSQIVNDFQKGDIAEGYSVSREKKESFPLTVTSAQKNPTAFYLCASSLVGQGILAAQPQHFGDGTRLSIL.

The sample holds one count of this clone. The CDR3 nucleotides are TGCAGCGCCTCGGTTGGTAGTAACACTGAAGCTTTCTTT. It specifies CSASVGSNTEAFF. V gene TRBV29-1 combines with J gene TRBJ1-1; D unclear. The germline CDR1 and CDR2 sequences are SQVTM and ANQGSEA. Trimming shortened V by 7 bases and J by 2 bases, and 14 bases separated the two germline ends. This CDR3 is built from 13 residues.

This clone came up once. V and J are TRBV6-5 and TRBJ2-5, with D hard to call. The CDR3 loop spans 12 amino acids. Trimming took off 0 bases at V and 4 bases at J, with 3 bases between the two ends. The germline CDR1 and CDR2 sequences are MNHEY and SVGAGI. The CDR3 spells CASSYSRETQYF. In DNA form, the CDR3 reads TGTGCCAGCAGTTACTCGAGAGAGACCCAGTACTTC.

The chain combines TRBV19 with TRBJ2-1; 14 bases map to TRBD2. Germline V lookup: CDR1 LNHDA, CDR2 SQIVND (reference sequence). V lost 5 bases, J lost 7 bases, and 7 bases stayed unmatched. The CDR3 has 16 residues. In nucleotides, the CDR3 is TGTGCCAGTAGTGGAGGGGGACTAGCGGGAGCGAATGAGCAGTTCTTC. Protein: CASSGGGLAGANEQFF.

The gene calls are TRBV6-6 and TRBJ1-5; weak D call: TRBD1 (5 bases). The germline V gene has CDR1 MNHNY and CDR2 SVGAGI (reference sequence). The CDR3 spans 12 residues. V lost 6 bases and J lost 7, with 10 bases in between. DNA for the CDR3: TGTGCCAGCAGCATCGACAGCCAGCCCCAGCATTTT. It yields the protein CASSIDSQPQHF.

The V call is TRBV7-2, the J call TRBJ2-5; the D gene is possibly TRBD1 (7 bases). This CDR3 comprises 13 residues. V lost 5 bases and J lost 5, with 12 bases in between. In germline, CDR1 is SGHTA, CDR2 FQGNSA. CDR3 sequence: CASSNQGGETQYF. Written as DNA, the CDR3 is TGTGCCAGCAGCAACCAGGGGGGCGAGACCCAGTACTTC.

This clone was seen a few times. The chain has TRBV2 and TRBJ1-5; 7 bases align to TRBD1. The CDR3 has 14 amino acids. The trim removed 6 bases at V and 2 bases at J, leaving 4 bases unmatched. Germline-derived CDR1 and CDR2 are SNHLY and FYNNEI. CDR3 in DNA: TGTGCCAGCAGGGGGGACAGCCGCAATCAGCCCCAGCATTTT. Amino acid sequence: CASRGDSRNQPQHF.

The gene calls are TRBV25-1 and TRBJ1-6; 7 positions match TRBD1. Unmatched junction bases numbered 4, after V lost 7 bases and J lost 10 bases. The CDR3 extends over 12 amino acids. CDR1 is MGHDK, CDR2 SYGVNS, per germline. In nucleotides, the CDR3 is TGTGCCAGCAATATACAGGGGTCACCCCTCCACTTT. Translation: CASNIQGSPLHF. The full variable domain, its missing parts supplied by reference TRBV25-1 and TRBJ1-6, is EADIYQTPRYLVIGTGKKITLECSQTMGHDKMYWYQQDPGMELHLIHYSYGVNSTEKGDLSSESTVSRIRTEHFPLTLESARPSHTSQYLCASNIQGSPLHFGNGTRLTVT.

V and J are TRBV7-2 and TRBJ2-3, with D hard to call. The V gene's germline CDR1 is SGHTA and CDR2 FQGNSA. V was cut by 4 bases and J by 3 bases, with 14 bases left in between. CDR3 length: 15 residues. The DNA of the CDR3 is TGTGCCAGCAGCTACCGACTGTTTTGGACAGATACGCAGTATTTT. Translating it yields CASSYRLFWTDTQYF. Full variable domain (outside the CDR3, taken from reference TRBV7-2 and TRBJ2-3): GAGVSQSPSNKVTEKGKDVELRCDPISGHTALYWYRQSLGQGLEFLIYFQGNSAPDKSGLPSDRFSAERTGGSVSTLTIQRTQQEDSAVYLCASSYRLFWTDTQYFGPGTRLTVL.

The chain combines TRBV9 with TRBJ1-3; TRBD1 agrees at 8 bases. The J segment lost 2 bases and the V segment lost 4 bases, leaving 11 bases of the junction unmatched. The V gene's germline CDR1 is SGDLS and CDR2 YYNGEE. The CDR3 sequence is 17 residues long. This CDR3 is CASSPKGQGITGNTIYF. The DNA for the CDR3 is TGTGCCAGCAGCCCGAAAGGACAGGGCATTACTGGAAACACCATATATTTT.

This clone was recorded only once. CDR3 nucleotide sequence: TGTGCCAGCAGTTTAATGCCCGGACACCTCGAGCAGTACTTC. Protein sequence: CASSLMPGHLEQYF. The chain carries TRBV27 and TRBJ2-7; tentatively, D is TRBD1 (5 bases). The CDR3 loop spans 14 amino acids. Between the trimmed V and J ends, which lost 2 bases and 6 bases, there was a span of 14 bases. Germline CDR1 MNHEY, CDR2 SMNVEV (reference sequence).

The chain uses TRBV19 and TRBJ2-7; maybe TRBD1 (5 bases). Trimming removed 7 bases at V and 2 bases at J, with 15 bases between. CDR1 LNHDA and CDR2 SQIVND come from the germline V gene (reference sequence). The CDR3 loop spans 14 amino acids. The CDR3 coding sequence is TGTGCCAGTACCCAAGGGCAGGGCCCCTACGAGCAGTACTTC. It encodes CASTQGQGPYEQYF.

In this sample, this clone turned up a few times. The V and J genes are TRBV7-9 and TRBJ2-7, with D maybe TRBD2 (6 bases). Deletions cut 5 bases from V and 0 bases from J, with 20 bases between. Germline CDR1 and CDR2: SEHNR and FQNEAQ (reference sequence). This CDR3 has 17 residues. CDR3 bases: TGTGCCAGCAGCACCCGACGTGGAGGGATTTACTCCTACGAGCAGTACTTC. Translated, it gives CASSTRRGGIYSYEQYF.

The rearrangement joins TRBV13 to TRBJ2-3, with no clear D. The CDR3 is 11 amino acids. The V and J ends lost 3 bases and 5 bases respectively, with 3 bases between them. The germline gives CDR1 PRHDT, CDR2 FYEKMQ (reference sequence). The CDR3 DNA is TGTGCCAGCAGCTTCGTAGATACGCAGTATTTT. It codes for CASSFVDTQYF.

The rearrangement uses TRBV6-5 and TRBJ2-2; TRBD2 is a possible D gene (6 bases). V was trimmed by 9 bases and J by 6 bases, leaving 17 bases between them. The CDR3 consists of 14 residues. Germline V gene sequence: CDR1 MNHEY, CDR2 SVGAGI. The CDR3 loop reads CASRVGLPAGELFF. The CDR3 nucleotides read TGTGCCAGTCGGGTGGGACTCCCGGCCGGGGAGCTGTTTTTT.

V is TRBV9 and J is TRBJ2-5; 8 nucleotides agree with TRBD2. With V trimmed by 2 bases and J by 5 bases, 11 bases remained unmatched. This CDR3 comprises 16 residues. CDR1 is SGDLS, CDR2 YYNGEE, per germline. CDR3 in DNA: TGTGCCAGCAGCGTGGACGGGAGGGCCTTGGTTGAGACCCAGTACTTC. Translating gives CASSVDGRALVETQYF.

The chain uses TRBV18 and TRBJ1-1, with 10 nucleotides matching TRBD1. The junction had 5 bases not matched to a gene; V was cut back by 1 base and J by 6 bases. The CDR3 contains 15 residues. Germline V gives CDR1 KGHSH, CDR2 LQKENI. The DNA of the CDR3 is TGTGCCAGCTCACCACAGGACAGGGGGGAGGCTGAAGCTTTCTTT. Translated, it gives CASSPQDRGEAEAFF. Using reference TRBV18 and TRBJ1-1 for the parts outside the CDR3, the full variable domain is NAGVMQNPRHLVRRRGQEARLRCSPMKGHSHVYWYRQLPEEGLKFMVYLQKENIIDESGMPKERFSAEFPKEGPSILRIQQVVRGDSAAYFCASSPQDRGEAEAFFGQGTRLTVV.

The rearrangement links TRBV5-6 to TRBJ1-6; the match to TRBD1 covers 8 bases. Germline V gene sequence: CDR1 SGHDT, CDR2 YYEEEE. Trimming removed 4 bases from V and 3 bases from J; junction bases left unmatched: 6. The length of the CDR3 is 16 residues. The CDR3 sequence: CASSDTGGLYNSPLHF. Here the CDR3 DNA reads TGTGCCAGCAGCGATACAGGGGGACTCTATAATTCACCCCTCCACTTT.

This clone was seen more than once but under ten times. This rearrangement joins TRBV6-5 to TRBJ1-3; D is unresolved. Germline-derived CDR1 and CDR2 are MNHEY and SVGAGI. Trimming removed 6 bases at V and 0 bases at J, with 12 bases between. The CDR3 length is 15 residues. CDR3 amino acids: CASSPEGLSGNTIYF. The CDR3 region has the DNA TGTGCCAGCAGCCCAGAGGGCCTCTCTGGAAACACCATATATTTT.

The V and J genes are TRBV6-4 and TRBJ2-1, with 14 bases fitting TRBD2. V gave up 6 bases and J gave up 7 bases; unmatched junction bases: 5. CDR3 length equals 15 residues. Germline V lookup: CDR1 MRHNA, CDR2 SNTAGT. DNA of the CDR3: TGTGCCAGCAGAAGACTAGCGGGAGGGACGAATGAGCAGTTCTTC. Amino acids: CASRRLAGGTNEQFF.

For the CDR3, the DNA is TGTGCCAGCAGCCCTAGACTAGCGGGAGGGGATGAGCAGTTCTTC. It encodes CASSPRLAGGDEQFF. The chain combines TRBV11-3 with TRBJ2-1; 14 bases line up with TRBD2. There are 15 residues in the CDR3. From germline, CDR1 is SGHNT and CDR2 YENEEA. After removal of 5 bases from V and 8 bases from J, the junction contained 5 bases not matched to a gene.

The V and J genes are TRBV18 and TRBJ1-5, with D maybe TRBD1 (5 bases). The germline V gene encodes CDR1 KGHSH and CDR2 LQKENI. V was trimmed by 4 bases and J by 8 bases, leaving 18 bases between them. The CDR3 totals 15 residues. The CDR3 reads CASSLLGGTGEPQHF. Written as DNA, the CDR3 is TGTGCCAGCTCACTACTGGGCGGGACGGGGGAGCCCCAGCATTTT.

The CDR3 nucleotides read TGCGCCAGCAGCTTCCGGACAGGGAGCGTCTACAATGAGCAGTTCTTC. Its translation: CASSFRTGSVYNEQFF. The V and J genes are TRBV5-1 and TRBJ2-1; 8 bases match TRBD1. V shed 2 bases and J 3 bases; nucleotides not matched to a gene: 7. The germline gives CDR1 SGHRS, CDR2 YFSETQ. The CDR3 is 16 residues long.

The chain combines TRBV2 with TRBJ2-1; the match to TRBD2 covers 11 bases. Germline CDR1 SNHLY, CDR2 FYNNEI. J gave up 6 bases and V 7 bases, and 14 bases lay outside the gene matches. The CDR3 has 17 amino acids. The CDR3 region is CASTPFGVAGGGNEQFF. As DNA, the CDR3 is TGTGCCAGCACACCCTTCGGAGTAGCGGGAGGGGGCAATGAGCAGTTCTTC. Full variable domain (missing parts from reference TRBV2 and TRBJ2-1): EPEVTQTPSHQVTQMGQEVILRCVPISNHLYFYWYRQILGQKVEFLVSFYNNEISEKSEIFDDQFSVERPDGSNFTLKIRSTKLEDSAMYFCASTPFGVAGGGNEQFFGPGTRLTVL.

The J gene is TRBJ1-4, the V gene TRBV14; maybe TRBD1 (6 bases). Deletions cut 4 bases from V and 0 bases from J, with 15 bases between. The CDR3 runs 17 residues. Germline V gene data show CDR1 as SGHDN and CDR2 as FVKESK. The CDR3 sequence: CASSPRTATATNEKLFF. CDR3 coding DNA: TGTGCCAGCAGCCCTCGGACAGCCACCGCAACTAATGAAAAACTGTTTTTT.

The chain employs TRBV3-1 (or the pseudogene TRBV3-2) and TRBJ2-2, with 11 bases matching TRBD2. Germline values: CDR1 LGHDT, CDR2 YNNKEL (reference sequence). V gave up 2 bases and J gave up 4 bases; unmatched junction bases: 6. The CDR3 consists of 17 residues. This chain's CDR3 is CASSQLSGGASTGELFF. DNA for the CDR3: TGTGCCAGCAGCCAACTTAGCGGGGGGGCATCCACCGGGGAGCTGTTTTTT.